A single sample gave rise to the 5 T cell receptor beta chains below, sequenced in a study of identical twins (dated by TCRdb to about 2016). The library relied on 5' RACE. Instrument used: Illumina HiSeq 2000. Starting from the raw public reads, TCRdb applied fastp trimming at Q25, assembled clones with MiXCR and retained in-frame beta chains. Here each entry gathers all rows of one CDR3 protein and keeps the most common genes and DNA. Here the sample has 250,000 to 300,000 distinct CDR3 sequences; around 8.3% occur a single time. The ten top clones hold 3% to 3.5% of the sample. This same sample was also taken into another study, of yellow fever vaccine responses in identical twins.

Source material: CD8+ T cells sorted from blood. Every receptor here comes from a woman in her late teens or twenties in good health.

This clonotype was detected only a few times. The V and J genes are TRBV28 and TRBJ2-2, with D uncertain. CDR1 MDHEN and CDR2 SYDVKM come from the germline V gene. V was pared by 5 bases and J by 1 base, with 8 bases between. This CDR3 contains 14 residues. CDR3 sequence: CASSPTQNTGELFF. The CDR3 DNA reads as TGTGCCAGCAGTCCTACACAGAACACCGGGGAGCTGTTTTTT.

CDR3 coding DNA: TGCGCCAGCAGCCAAAGGACTAGCGGTTACAATGAGCAGTTCTTC. It codes for CASSQRTSGYNEQFF. This chain links TRBV5-1 with TRBJ2-1; 10 bases map to TRBD2. The CDR3 consists of 15 residues. Germline CDR1 reads SGHRS; CDR2 reads YFSETQ. With V trimmed by 4 bases and J by 4 bases, 5 bases remained unmatched.

This clonotype was detected only a few times. V is TRBV6-1 and J is TRBJ2-7; 7 bases are a match to TRBD1. V dropped 8 bases and J dropped 2; count of bases not matched to a gene: 12. The CDR3 covers 15 residues. Germline loops: CDR1 MNHNS, CDR2 SASEGT. Here the CDR3 DNA reads TGTGCCAGCCGGCCGTTGACAGGGATAACCTACGAGCAGTACTTC. This codes for CASRPLTGITYEQYF.

The chain has TRBV2 and TRBJ2-2; 7 nucleotides align to TRBD2. This CDR3 spans 18 amino acids. Trimming took 7 bases from V and 1 from J; bases not matched to a gene: 15. Germline CDR1 and CDR2: SNHLY and FYNNEI. This CDR3 reads CASKGSARAGLNTGELFF. The CDR3 nucleotides are TGTGCCAGCAAAGGATCTGCCAGAGCGGGGTTGAACACCGGGGAGCTGTTTTTT.

This clonotype was seen at least ten times. The V gene is TRBV20-1, the J gene TRBJ2-7; possible D gene TRBD1, 5 bases. Germline values: CDR1 DFQATT, CDR2 SNEGSKA (reference sequence). The CDR3 sequence is 11 residues long. Here the CDR3 DNA reads TGCAGCCGCAGGGAATACTACGAGCAGTACTTC. Amino acid sequence: CSRREYYEQYF.